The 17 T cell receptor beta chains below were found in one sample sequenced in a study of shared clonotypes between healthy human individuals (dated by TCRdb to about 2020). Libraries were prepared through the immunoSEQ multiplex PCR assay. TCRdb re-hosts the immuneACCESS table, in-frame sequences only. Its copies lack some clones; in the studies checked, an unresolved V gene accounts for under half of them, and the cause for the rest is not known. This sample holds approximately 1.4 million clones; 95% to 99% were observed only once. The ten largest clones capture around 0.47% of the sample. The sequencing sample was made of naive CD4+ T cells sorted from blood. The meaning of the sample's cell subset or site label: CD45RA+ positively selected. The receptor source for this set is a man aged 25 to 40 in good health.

The CDR3 is CASANPSRLGSNQPQHF. CDR3 nucleotides: TGTGCCAGCGCTAACCCTTCGCGATTAGGTAGCAATCAGCCCCAGCATTTT. J is TRBJ1-5 and V is TRBV11-3; D unclear. The germline CDR1 and CDR2 sequences are SGHNT and YENEEA. CDR3 length: 17 amino acids. Deletions cut 8 bases from V and 0 bases from J, with 20 bases between.

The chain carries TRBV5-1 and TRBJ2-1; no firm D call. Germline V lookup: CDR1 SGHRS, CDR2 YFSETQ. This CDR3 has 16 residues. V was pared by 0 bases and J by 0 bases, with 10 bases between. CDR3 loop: CASSLEAGYSYNEQFF. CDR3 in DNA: TGCGCCAGCAGCTTGGAGGCCGGCTACTCCTACAATGAGCAGTTCTTC.

CDR3 protein: CASSVGQFYEQYF. The CDR3 DNA reads TGTGCCAGCAGTGTAGGACAGTTCTACGAGCAGTACTTC. V usage is TRBV6-1 and J usage is TRBJ2-7, with a possible D match to TRBD1 (6 bases). Germline assignment: CDR1 MNHNS and CDR2 SASEGT. Trimming stripped 4 bases from V and 3 bases from J, with 10 bases between. The CDR3 has 13 residues.

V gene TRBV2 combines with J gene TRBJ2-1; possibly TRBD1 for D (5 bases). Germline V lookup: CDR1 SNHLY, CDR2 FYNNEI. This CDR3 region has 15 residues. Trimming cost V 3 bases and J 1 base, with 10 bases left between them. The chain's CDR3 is CASSDQQGSYNEQFF. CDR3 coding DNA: TGTGCCAGCAGTGACCAGCAGGGTTCCTACAATGAGCAGTTCTTC. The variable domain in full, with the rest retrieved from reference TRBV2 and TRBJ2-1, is EPEVTQTPSHQVTQMGQEVILRCVPISNHLYFYWYRQILGQKVEFLVSFYNNEISEKSEIFDDQFSVERPDGSNFTLKIRSTKLEDSAMYFCASSDQQGSYNEQFFGPGTRLTVL.

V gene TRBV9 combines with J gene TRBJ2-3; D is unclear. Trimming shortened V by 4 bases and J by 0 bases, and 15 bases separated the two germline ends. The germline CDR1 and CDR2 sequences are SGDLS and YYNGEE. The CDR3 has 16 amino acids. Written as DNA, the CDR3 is TGTGCCAGCAGCCCCCGATCGGTGCTAAGCACAGATACGCAGTATTTT. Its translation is CASSPRSVLSTDTQYF. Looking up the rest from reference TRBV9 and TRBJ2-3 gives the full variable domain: DSGVTQTPKHLITATGQRVTLRCSPRSGDLSVYWYQQSLDQGLQFLIQYYNGEERAKGNILERFSAQQFPDLHSELNLSSLELGDSALYFCASSPRSVLSTDTQYFGPGTRLTVL.

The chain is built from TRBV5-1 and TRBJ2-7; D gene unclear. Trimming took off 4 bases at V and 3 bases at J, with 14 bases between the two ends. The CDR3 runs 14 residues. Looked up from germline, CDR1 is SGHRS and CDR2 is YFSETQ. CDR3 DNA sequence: TGCGCCAGCAGCCCCGGCACGAGTCGCTACGAGCAGTACTTC. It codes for CASSPGTSRYEQYF.

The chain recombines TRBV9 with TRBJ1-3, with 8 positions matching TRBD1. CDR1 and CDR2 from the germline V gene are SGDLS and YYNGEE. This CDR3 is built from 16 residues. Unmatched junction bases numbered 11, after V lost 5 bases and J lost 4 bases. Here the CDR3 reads CASSSNPGGGGNTIYF. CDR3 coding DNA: TGTGCCAGCAGTTCTAACCCAGGGGGCGGCGGAAACACCATATATTTT.

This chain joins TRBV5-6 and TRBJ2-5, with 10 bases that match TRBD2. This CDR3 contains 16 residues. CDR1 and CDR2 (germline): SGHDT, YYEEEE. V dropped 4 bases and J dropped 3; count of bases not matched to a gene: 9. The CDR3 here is CASSHRGLAREETQYF. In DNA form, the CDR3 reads TGTGCCAGCAGCCATCGGGGACTAGCGCGAGAAGAGACCCAGTACTTC.

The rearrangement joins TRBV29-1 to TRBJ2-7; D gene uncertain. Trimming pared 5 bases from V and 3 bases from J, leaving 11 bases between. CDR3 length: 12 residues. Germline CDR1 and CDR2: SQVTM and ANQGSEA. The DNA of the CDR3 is TGCAGCGTTACCGCAAGGAACTACGAGCAGTACTTC. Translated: CSVTARNYEQYF.

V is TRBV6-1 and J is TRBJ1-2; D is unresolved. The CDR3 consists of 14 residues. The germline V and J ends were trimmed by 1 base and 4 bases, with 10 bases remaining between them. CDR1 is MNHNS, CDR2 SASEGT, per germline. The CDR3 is CASSEGISPYGYTF. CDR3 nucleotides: TGTGCCAGCAGTGAAGGTATAAGCCCCTATGGCTACACCTTC.

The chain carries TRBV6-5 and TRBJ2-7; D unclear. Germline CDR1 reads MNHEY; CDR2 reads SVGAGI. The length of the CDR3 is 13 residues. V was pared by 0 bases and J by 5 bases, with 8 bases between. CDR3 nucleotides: TGTGCCAGCAGTTACTCGAGCTGGGACGAGCAGTACTTC. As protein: CASSYSSWDEQYF.

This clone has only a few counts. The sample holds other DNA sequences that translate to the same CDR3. This CDR3 is CASRAYNEQFF. CDR3 sequence (DNA): TGTGCCAGCAGAGCTTACAATGAGCAGTTCTTC. The chain joins TRBV2 to TRBJ2-1; D is undetermined. Trimming cost V 6 bases and J 4 bases, with 4 bases left between them. There are 11 residues in the CDR3. Germline V gene lookup returns CDR1 SNHLY and CDR2 FYNNEI.

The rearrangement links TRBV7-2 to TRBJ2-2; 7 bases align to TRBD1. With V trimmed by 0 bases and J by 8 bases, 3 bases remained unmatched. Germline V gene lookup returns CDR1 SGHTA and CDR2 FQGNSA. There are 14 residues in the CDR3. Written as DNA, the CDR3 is TGTGCCAGCAGCTTAGCGAAGGGACAGGGGGAGCTGTTTTTT. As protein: CASSLAKGQGELFF.

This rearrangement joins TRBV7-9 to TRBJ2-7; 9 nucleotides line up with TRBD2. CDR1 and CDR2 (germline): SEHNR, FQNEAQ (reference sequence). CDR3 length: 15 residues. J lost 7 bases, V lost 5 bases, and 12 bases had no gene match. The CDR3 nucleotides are TGTGCCAGCAGCCAGACCAGCGGGAGGCTGGGGGAGCAGTACTTC. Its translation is CASSQTSGRLGEQYF.

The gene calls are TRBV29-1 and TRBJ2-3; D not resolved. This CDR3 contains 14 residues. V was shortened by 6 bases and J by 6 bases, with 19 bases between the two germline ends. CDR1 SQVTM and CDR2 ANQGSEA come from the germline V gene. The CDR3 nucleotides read TGCAGCGTAAATCTACAGAGGCTCGGGGATACGCAGTATTTT. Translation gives CSVNLQRLGDTQYF.

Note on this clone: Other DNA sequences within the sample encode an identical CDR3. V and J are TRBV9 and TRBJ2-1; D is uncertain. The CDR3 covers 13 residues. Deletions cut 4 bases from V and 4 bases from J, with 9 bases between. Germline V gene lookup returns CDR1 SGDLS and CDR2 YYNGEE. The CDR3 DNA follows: TGTGCCAGCAGCTTAAGGACGTACAATGAGCAGTTCTTC. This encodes CASSLRTYNEQFF.

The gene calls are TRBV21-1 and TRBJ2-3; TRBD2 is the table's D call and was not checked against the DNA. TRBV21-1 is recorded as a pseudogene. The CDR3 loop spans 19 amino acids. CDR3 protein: CASSLNCSGVGETIDTQYF. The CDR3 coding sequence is TGTGCCAGCAGCCTAAATTGTTCCGGGGTAGGCGAGACTATAGATACGCAGTATTTT.